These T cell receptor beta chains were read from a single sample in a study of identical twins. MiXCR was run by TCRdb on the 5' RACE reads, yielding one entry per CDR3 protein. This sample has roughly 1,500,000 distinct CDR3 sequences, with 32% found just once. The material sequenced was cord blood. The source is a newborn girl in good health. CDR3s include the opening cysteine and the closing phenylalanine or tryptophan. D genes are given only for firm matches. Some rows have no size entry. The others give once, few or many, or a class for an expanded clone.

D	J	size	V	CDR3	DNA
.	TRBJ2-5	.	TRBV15	CATRQDGETQYF	TGTGCCACCAGACAAGACGGTGAGACCCAGTACTTC
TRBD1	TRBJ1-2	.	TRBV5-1	CASSLAGTGQVYGYTF	TGCGCCAGCAGCTTGGCCGGGACAGGGCAGGTCTATGGCTACACCTTC
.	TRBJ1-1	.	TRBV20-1	CSAQGTGRGTNTEAFF	TGCAGTGCTCAGGGTACAGGGCGGGGGACGAACACTGAAGCTTTCTTT
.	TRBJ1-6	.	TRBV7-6	CASSSRLNYNSPLHF	TGTGCCAGCAGCTCCCGACTGAATTATAATTCACCCCTCCACTTT
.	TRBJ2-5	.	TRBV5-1	CASSFGRAGEETQYF	TGCGCCAGCAGCTTTGGCAGGGCAGGGGAAGAGACCCAGTACTTC
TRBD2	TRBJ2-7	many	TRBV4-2	CASSQLGLAGDYEQYF	TGTGCCAGCAGCCAGCTAGGACTAGCGGGGGACTACGAGCAGTACTTC
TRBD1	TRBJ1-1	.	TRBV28	CASNDRASEAFF	TGTGCCAGCAACGACAGGGCCTCTGAAGCTTTCTTT
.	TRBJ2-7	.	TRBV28	CASSWDQEAYEQYF	TGTGCCAGCAGTTGGGACCAGGAAGCCTACGAGCAGTACTTC
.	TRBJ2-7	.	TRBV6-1	CASSEHPGNEQYF	TGTGCCAGCAGTGAACATCCCGGCAATGAGCAGTACTTC
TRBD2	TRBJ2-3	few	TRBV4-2	CASSQDPTSGGTQYF	TGTGCCAGCAGCCAAGACCCGACTAGCGGGGGTACGCAGTATTTT
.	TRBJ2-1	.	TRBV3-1	CASSPRAGNEQFF	TGTGCCAGCAGTCCTAGGGCTGGTAATGAGCAGTTCTTC
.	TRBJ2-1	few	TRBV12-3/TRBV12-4	CASSAVVPGNEQFF	TGTGCCAGCAGTGCGGTAGTTCCGGGCAATGAGCAGTTCTTC
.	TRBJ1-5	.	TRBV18	CASSPYALDGSYSNQPQHF	TGTGCCAGCTCACCATATGCCCTGGACGGTTCCTATAGCAATCAGCCCCAGCATTTT
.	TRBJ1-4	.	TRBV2	CASIRTTTNEKLFF	TGTGCCAGCATTAGGACAACAACTAATGAAAAACTGTTTTTT
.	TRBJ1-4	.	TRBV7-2	CASSLRLAEKLFF	TGTGCCAGCAGCTTAAGGCTGGCAGAAAAACTGTTTTTT
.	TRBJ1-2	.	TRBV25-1	CASTEGGGGDYGYTF	TGTGCCAGCACAGAAGGAGGAGGGGGAGACTATGGCTACACCTTC
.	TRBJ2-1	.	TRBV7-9	CASSLDWGNEQFF	TGTGCCAGCAGCTTAGATTGGGGCAATGAGCAGTTCTTC
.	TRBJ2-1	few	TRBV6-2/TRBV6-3	CASSKEAGVEQFF	TGTGCCAGCAGTAAGGAAGCCGGCGTTGAGCAGTTCTTC
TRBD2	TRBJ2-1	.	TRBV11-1	CASSLMSLAEGYNEQFF	TGTGCCAGCAGCTTAATGTCCCTAGCGGAGGGGTACAATGAGCAGTTCTTC
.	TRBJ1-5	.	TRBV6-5	CASSYGVPQTGQPQHF	TGTGCCAGCAGTTACGGAGTGCCTCAGACGGGTCAGCCCCAGCATTTT
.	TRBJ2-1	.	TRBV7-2	CASSTERTNEQFF	TGTGCCAGCAGCACCGAGCGGACGAATGAGCAGTTCTTC
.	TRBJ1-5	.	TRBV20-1	CSARAKTSYSNQPQHF	TGCAGTGCTAGAGCTAAAACAAGTTATAGCAATCAGCCCCAGCATTTT
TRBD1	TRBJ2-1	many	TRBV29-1	CSVRQGNEQFF	TGCAGCGTCAGACAGGGTAATGAGCAGTTCTTC
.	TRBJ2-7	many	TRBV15	CATSSFGPYEQYF	TGTGCCACCAGCAGTTTCGGGCCTTACGAGCAGTACTTC
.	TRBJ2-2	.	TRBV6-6	CASSVRGLSNTGELFF	TGTGCCAGCAGTGTTCGGGGGCTGTCTAACACCGGGGAGCTGTTTTTT
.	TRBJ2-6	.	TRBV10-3	CAVSGHSGANVLTF	TGTGCCGTCAGCGGACACTCTGGGGCCAACGTCCTGACTTTC
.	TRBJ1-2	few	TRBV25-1	CASSDIVAARAYTF	TGTGCCAGCAGTGATATCGTGGCTGCCAGAGCTTACACCTTC
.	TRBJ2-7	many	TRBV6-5	CASSYSDERYEQYF	TGTGCCAGCAGTTACTCGGACGAGAGATACGAGCAGTACTTC
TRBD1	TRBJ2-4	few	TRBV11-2	CASSVKGQGVEQYF	TGTGCCAGCAGCGTAAAGGGACAGGGCGTAGAGCAGTACTTC
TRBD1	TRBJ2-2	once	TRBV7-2	CASTAPGQMNTGELFF	TGTGCCAGCACCGCTCCGGGACAGATGAACACCGGGGAGCTGTTTTTT
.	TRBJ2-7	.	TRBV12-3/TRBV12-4	CASSLFWGSGSYEQYF	TGTGCCAGCAGTTTATTCTGGGGTAGCGGCTCCTACGAGCAGTACTTC
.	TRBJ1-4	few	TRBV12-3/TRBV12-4	CASSLDFTVNEKLFF	TGTGCCAGCAGTTTAGATTTTACTGTTAATGAAAAACTGTTTTTT
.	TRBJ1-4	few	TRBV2	CASLYPGHTEKLFF	TGTGCCAGCCTTTACCCGGGACACACTGAAAAACTGTTTTTT
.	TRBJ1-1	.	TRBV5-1	CASSSASGEAFF	TGCGCCAGCAGCTCTGCCTCGGGTGAAGCTTTCTTT
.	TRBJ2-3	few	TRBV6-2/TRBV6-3	CASTLAGVEDTQYF	TGTGCCAGCACTTTGGCAGGGGTTGAAGATACGCAGTATTTT
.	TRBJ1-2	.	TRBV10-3	CAISELDRTYGYTF	TGTGCCATCAGTGAGCTCGACAGAACCTATGGCTACACCTTC
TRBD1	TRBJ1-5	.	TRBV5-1	CASSLEGAPNQPQHF	TGCGCCAGCAGCTTGGAGGGGGCCCCCAATCAGCCCCAGCATTTT
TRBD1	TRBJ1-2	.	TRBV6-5	CASSYSPGQGHGYTF	TGTGCCAGCAGTTACTCGCCAGGACAGGGTCATGGCTACACCTTC
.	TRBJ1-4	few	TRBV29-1	CSVGTRQAYGEKLFF	TGCAGCGTTGGGACGAGACAGGCCTACGGGGAAAAACTGTTTTTT
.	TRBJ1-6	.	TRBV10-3	CAISDSLDTTYNSPLHF	TGTGCCATCAGTGACTCCCTGGACACAACTTATAATTCACCCCTCCACTTT